The rows below give T cell receptor beta chains drawn from one sample of a study of T cell changes during pregnancy in multiple sclerosis. The repertoire was sequenced with immunoSEQ multiplex PCR; TCRdb's copy has only in-frame clones and lacks some. The sample contains 100,000 to 140,000 clones, roughly 92% of which appear only once. Source: peripheral blood, taken in the third trimester of pregnancy. Receptor source: a female donor in good health, enrolled as a control in a pregnancy study. Both conserved end residues are part of each CDR3. Fields, in order: D gene, J gene, clone size, CDR3 length, V gene, CDR3 DNA, CDR3 protein. D genes are given only for firm matches. Rows give clone size only sometimes, using once, few, many, or a class for an expanded clone.

D: .; J: TRBJ1-4; size: .; length: 15; V: TRBV5-4; DNA: TGTGCCAGCAGTAAGAGCGGGGGTGGAAATGAAAAACTGTTTTTT; CDR3: CASSKSGGGNEKLFF
D: TRBD1; J: TRBJ1-1; size: .; length: 15; V: TRBV5-4; DNA: TGTGCCAGCAGCCCTGCCGGGACAGTGAACACTGAAGCTTTCTTT; CDR3: CASSPAGTVNTEAFF
D: .; J: TRBJ1-5; size: .; length: 14; V: TRBV18; DNA: TGTGCCAGCTCACCGGGGTTGACGGGACAGCCCCAGCATTTT; CDR3: CASSPGLTGQPQHF
D: .; J: TRBJ1-6; size: .; length: 14; V: TRBV7-9; DNA: TGTGCCAGCAGCCTAAGGGCAGGGGATTCACCCCTCCACTTT; CDR3: CASSLRAGDSPLHF
D: TRBD1; J: TRBJ2-3; size: .; length: 15; V: TRBV5-6; DNA: TGTGCCAGCAGCTTGGACAGGGGAGGCACAGATACGCAGTATTTT; CDR3: CASSLDRGGTDTQYF
D: TRBD1; J: TRBJ1-2; size: .; length: 17; V: TRBV19; DNA: TGTGCCAGTAGTATTCCGAGACAGGGACCAGCTAACTATGGCTACACCTTC; CDR3: CASSIPRQGPANYGYTF
D: .; J: TRBJ2-7; size: .; length: 16; V: TRBV7-9; DNA: TGTGCCAGCAGCTTAGTAGTCGGGACACTAGCCTACGAGCAGTACTTC; CDR3: CASSLVVGTLAYEQYF
D: .; J: TRBJ2-2; size: .; length: 12; V: TRBV9; DNA: TGTGCCAGCAGCCGTTCCACCGGGGAGCTGTTTTTT; CDR3: CASSRSTGELFF
D: TRBD2; J: TRBJ2-3; size: .; length: 14; V: TRBV10-3; DNA: TGTGCCATCACCGGGGGGGCTTCCACAGATACGCAGTATTTT; CDR3: CAITGGASTDTQYF
D: .; J: TRBJ1-1; size: few; length: 13; V: TRBV30; DNA: TGTGCCTGGAGTTCTCAGGGAGGCACTGAAGCTTTCTTT; CDR3: CAWSSQGGTEAFF
D: .; J: TRBJ1-2; size: once; length: 15; V: TRBV4-3; DNA: TGCGCCAGCAGCCAAGGGACAGCATCTAACTATGGCTACACCTTC; CDR3: CASSQGTASNYGYTF
D: TRBD1; J: TRBJ1-2; size: .; length: 15; V: TRBV7-2; DNA: TGTGCCAGCAGCTCGCTTGGACAGGCAAACTATGGCTACACCTTC; CDR3: CASSSLGQANYGYTF
D: .; J: TRBJ2-5; size: .; length: 14; V: TRBV7-8; DNA: TGTGCCAGCAGCTTAGTTCACAGCCAAGAGACCCAGTACTTC; CDR3: CASSLVHSQETQYF
D: TRBD2; J: TRBJ2-7; size: .; length: 14; V: TRBV7-2; DNA: TGTGCCAGCAGCAAAACTAGCGGGTCCTACGAGCAGTACTTC; CDR3: CASSKTSGSYEQYF
D: TRBD1; J: TRBJ1-5; size: .; length: 17; V: TRBV7-2; DNA: TGTGCCAGCAGAAACGACGCAGGGGGTGGAGGCAATCAGCCCCAGCATTTT; CDR3: CASRNDAGGGGNQPQHF
D: .; J: TRBJ1-5; size: .; length: 15; V: TRBV5-8; DNA: TGTGCCAGCAGCCCGACAGCTTATAGCAATCAGCCCCAGCATTTT; CDR3: CASSPTAYSNQPQHF
D: TRBD2; J: TRBJ2-1; size: .; length: 19; V: TRBV11-3; DNA: TGTGCCAGCAGCTTATTATCGTTCGGACTAGCGGAAAACTACAATGAGCAGTTCTTC; CDR3: CASSLLSFGLAENYNEQFF
D: TRBD1; J: TRBJ2-7; size: .; length: 15; V: TRBV5-6; DNA: TGTGCCAGCAGCCCTCCGACAGGGCCCTCCTACGAGCAGTACTTC; CDR3: CASSPPTGPSYEQYF
D: .; J: TRBJ1-2; size: .; length: 14; V: TRBV19; DNA: TGTGCCAGTAGCCCCCTCTTCTCCCCCTATGGCTACACCTTC; CDR3: CASSPLFSPYGYTF
D: TRBD2; J: TRBJ2-7; size: .; length: 18; V: TRBV19; DNA: TGTGCCAGTAGTATGCGTGGACTAGCGGGGGGCCGCCCCTACGAGCAGTACTTC; CDR3: CASSMRGLAGGRPYEQYF
D: .; J: TRBJ1-2; size: .; length: 14; V: TRBV5-1; DNA: TGCGCCAGCAGCTTGGACAGGCCTAACTATGGCTACACCTTC; CDR3: CASSLDRPNYGYTF
D: TRBD1; J: TRBJ2-1; size: .; length: 15; V: TRBV2; DNA: TGTGCCAGCAGTACTGACAGGGGATCCTACAATGAGCAGTTCTTC; CDR3: CASSTDRGSYNEQFF